A selection of T cell receptor beta chains follows, all from one sample in a study of vaccination and CD4 T cells after COVID-19. MiXCR was run by TCRdb on the PCR reads, yielding one entry per CDR3 protein. The sample lists 11,000 or so distinct CDR3 sequences, 55% to 75% seen once, with about 13% in the top ten. Their antigen targets remain unknown. The specimen sequenced was CD4+ T cells from blood, cultured in vitro. The receptors here all came from a human donor who had recovered from COVID-19. CDR3s include the opening cysteine and the closing phenylalanine or tryptophan. A D gene is named only where the DNA matches it firmly. Only part of the rows carry a size: once, few, many, or a class if the clone is expanded.

J gene	V gene	clone size	D gene	CDR3 protein	CDR3 DNA
TRBJ2-5	TRBV20-1	-	-	CSARKFGNDEQVGETQYF	TGCAGTGCTAGGAAATTCGGGAACGACGAACAGGTAGGGGAGACCCAGTACTTC
TRBJ2-2	TRBV7-2	-	TRBD2	CASNSGLAGGELFF	TGTGCCAGCAACTCGGGACTAGCGGGCGGGGAGCTGTTTTTT
TRBJ2-3	TRBV6-1	-	-	CASSAWGQTSDTQYF	TGTGCCAGCAGTGCATGGGGGCAGACTTCAGATACGCAGTATTTT
TRBJ1-6	TRBV14	-	-	CASSHFPNSPLHF	TGTGCCAGCAGCCATTTTCCCAATTCACCCCTCCACTTT
TRBJ1-2	TRBV28	few	-	CASSNRDYGYTF	TGTGCCAGCAGTAACAGGGACTATGGCTACACCTTC
TRBJ1-4	TRBV7-8	-	-	CASSGGGGLKEKLFF	TGTGCCAGCAGCGGAGGAGGCGGGCTAAAGGAAAAACTGTTTTTT
TRBJ2-1	TRBV7-2	-	-	CASSFRRYNEQFF	TGTGCCAGCAGCTTTCGAAGGTACAATGAGCAGTTCTTC
TRBJ2-7	TRBV6-1	-	-	CASSDPGQASHEQYF	TGTGCCAGCAGTGATCCTGGTCAGGCCTCCCACGAGCAGTACTTC
TRBJ2-7	TRBV6-1	-	TRBD1	CASRSGQGPYEQYF	TGTGCCAGCAGATCCGGACAGGGTCCCTACGAGCAGTACTTC
TRBJ1-5	TRBV20-1	-	TRBD1	CSAPANGQGRPNQPQHF	TGCAGTGCCCCAGCGAACGGACAGGGGAGGCCCAATCAGCCCCAGCATTTT
TRBJ2-7	TRBV7-2	-	-	CASSSDPLLDDDPYEQYF	TGTGCCAGCAGCTCCGACCCTCTCTTGGATGACGATCCCTACGAGCAGTACTTC
TRBJ1-5	TRBV20-1	few	-	CSARDGGRRGNQPQHF	TGCAGTGCTAGAGATGGAGGCAGGAGGGGAAATCAGCCCCAGCATTTT
TRBJ1-5	TRBV20-1	few	-	CSARETGGKGQPQHF	TGCAGTGCTAGAGAAACAGGCGGAAAAGGCCAGCCCCAGCATTTT
TRBJ2-7	TRBV5-1	-	-	CASSYGGTESYEQYF	TGCGCCAGCAGTTATGGTGGGACTGAATCCTACGAGCAGTACTTC
TRBJ2-1	TRBV20-1	-	TRBD2	CSAGRLAGRGEQFF	TGCAGTGCGGGGCGGCTAGCGGGGAGGGGTGAGCAGTTCTTC
TRBJ2-1	TRBV2	-	TRBD1	CASSAIRGTGGPPSYNEQFF	TGTGCCAGCAGTGCCATCCGCGGGACAGGGGGACCCCCATCCTACAATGAGCAGTTCTTC
TRBJ1-2	TRBV27	-	-	CASKPTGTDYGYTF	TGTGCCAGCAAGCCGACTGGTACTGACTATGGCTACACCTTC
TRBJ1-2	TRBV28	-	-	CASSYYRGRTNYGYTF	TGTGCCAGCAGTTATTACCGGGGTAGAACTAACTATGGCTACACCTTC
TRBJ1-2	TRBV30	-	TRBD1	CGRDRGDGYTF	TGTGGGAGGGACAGGGGCGATGGCTACACCTTC
TRBJ2-7	TRBV10-3	-	TRBD2	CAIGTSGSDEQYF	TGTGCCATTGGGACTAGCGGGAGTGACGAGCAGTACTTC
TRBJ1-5	TRBV6-1	few	TRBD1	CASSPGGVRGNQPQHF	TGTGCCAGCAGCCCAGGGGGGGTAAGGGGCAATCAGCCCCAGCATTTT
TRBJ1-2	TRBV21-1	-	-	CASSKGDRGEYGYTF	TGTGCCAGCAGCAAAGGGGACAGGGGGGAATATGGCTACACCTTC
TRBJ2-7	TRBV3-1	-	TRBD2	CASSQAPGTSGSYEQYF	TGTGCCAGCAGCCAAGCGCCCGGGACTAGCGGGAGCTACGAGCAGTACTTC
TRBJ1-6	TRBV20-1	few	TRBD1	CSAGVTGDSPLHF	TGCAGTGCTGGGGTAACAGGGGATTCACCCCTCCACTTT
TRBJ2-3	TRBV20-1	-	-	CSARESAVSTDTQYF	TGCAGTGCTAGAGAGTCGGCGGTAAGCACAGATACGCAGTATTTT
TRBJ2-5	TRBV20-1	-	-	CSARDSVLETQYF	TGCAGTGCTAGGGACTCGGTCCTAGAGACCCAGTACTTC
TRBJ2-3	TRBV11-3	-	-	CASSLDGSSTDTQYF	TGTGCCAGCAGCTTGGATGGTAGTAGCACAGATACGCAGTATTTT
TRBJ1-1	TRBV5-4	-	TRBD1	CASSLKGQGGEAFF	TGTGCCAGCAGCCTAAAGGGACAGGGAGGTGAAGCTTTCTTT
TRBJ1-2	TRBV20-1	-	-	CSASDNYGYTF	TGCAGTGCTAGTGATAACTATGGCTACACCTTC
TRBJ2-5	TRBV14	-	-	CASSQATYQETQYF	TGTGCCAGCAGCCAAGCAACGTACCAAGAGACCCAGTACTTC
TRBJ1-4	TRBV28	once	-	CASSFPTAFGELFF	TGTGCCAGCAGTTTCCCGACAGCATTCGGGGAACTGTTTTTT
TRBJ2-1	TRBV10-1	-	TRBD2	CASSDQTSGKNEQFF	TGCGCCAGCAGTGACCAGACTAGCGGGAAAAATGAGCAGTTCTTC
TRBJ2-3	TRBV6-5	-	TRBD1	CASSYGTGDTDTQYF	TGTGCCAGCAGTTACGGGACAGGGGACACAGATACGCAGTATTTT
TRBJ2-3	TRBV20-1	-	TRBD2	CSAREPPRVGTSGRVMTDTQYF	TGCAGTGCTAGAGAGCCCCCAAGGGTCGGGACTAGCGGGAGGGTGATGACAGATACGCAGTATTTT
TRBJ2-3	TRBV12-3/TRBV12-4	few	-	CASALTASTDTQYF	TGTGCCAGCGCTTTGACAGCGAGCACAGATACGCAGTATTTT
TRBJ2-3	TRBV7-2	-	TRBD2	CASSLAGVADTQYF	TGTGCCAGCAGTTTAGCGGGAGTGGCAGATACGCAGTATTTT
TRBJ1-1	TRBV7-3	-	-	CASSPSRDAEAFF	TGTGCCAGCAGCCCGAGCCGGGACGCTGAAGCTTTCTTT
TRBJ1-6	TRBV18	-	-	CASSSYTDNSPLHF	TGTGCCAGCTCGTCGTACACAGACAATTCACCCCTCCACTTT
TRBJ1-4	TRBV4-1	-	-	CASSPQRADHEKLFF	TGCGCCAGCAGCCCTCAGCGAGCCGACCATGAAAAACTGTTTTTT
TRBJ2-1	TRBV25-1	-	TRBD2	CASSPTSGSYNEQFF	TGTGCCAGCAGCCCGACTAGCGGGTCCTACAATGAGCAGTTCTTC
TRBJ2-1	TRBV20-1	-	-	CSARGYRGLGNEQFF	TGCAGTGCTAGAGGGTATCGGGGTCTTGGGAATGAGCAGTTCTTC
TRBJ1-2	TRBV10-2	-	-	CASSEQGYGYTF	TGCGCCAGCAGTGAGCAGGGTTATGGCTACACCTTC
TRBJ2-7	TRBV12-3/TRBV12-4	-	-	CASSLGYEQYF	TGTGCCAGCAGTTTAGGGTACGAGCAGTACTTC
TRBJ1-1	TRBV7-9	-	-	CASSLVVLTEAFF	TGTGCCAGCAGCTTGGTTGTCCTCACTGAAGCTTTCTTT
TRBJ1-2	TRBV29-1	-	-	CSVETNVLSGYTF	TGCAGCGTTGAGACAAACGTGCTGAGTGGCTACACCTTC
TRBJ2-2	TRBV20-1	-	TRBD2	CSPVPSGRASGELFF	TGCAGTCCAGTCCCTAGCGGGAGGGCCAGCGGGGAGCTGTTTTTT